This T cell receptor beta chain was identified during a study of T-cell reconstitution after alpha-beta-depleted transplantation in children. Study findings and constraints: Two months or so post-transplant, alpha-beta T cells reportedly derived from several hundred expanded graft clones. By one year post-transplant, T-cell counts and diversity largely arose from T cells that were newly produced.

Trimming removed 4 bases from V and 2 bases from J; junction bases left unmatched: 7. Germline V gene data show CDR1 as SGHRS and CDR2 as YFSETQ. CDR3 length: 16 amino acids. This clonotype was seen only a few times. Antigen unknown. During its preparation, the TCRbeta library received unique molecular identifiers. TCRdb processed the PCR reads anew with MiXCR; each CDR3 protein has one entry. The table shows a few hundred thousand distinct CDR3 sequences, with approximately 7.3% occurring only once. The chain joins TRBV5-1 to TRBJ1-5; 9 bases are shared with TRBD1. This TCR was recovered from a female patient between 2 and 15 years old who had a stem cell transplant for Fanconi anemia, so the T cells may come from the graft donor. Sequences were derived from peripheral blood, sampled 360 days after TCRalphabeta/CD19-depleted stem cell transplant. The CDR3 bases are TGCGCCAGCAGCCCCGGGACAGGGTTTGGCAATCAGCCCCAGCATTTT. This gives the protein CASSPGTGFGNQPQHF.